These 23 T cell receptor beta chains originate from one sample sequenced in a study of type 1 regulatory T cells. Their antigens are not known. TCRdb redid the calling of the reads with MiXCR, one entry per CDR3 protein. The repertoire holds about 39,000 distinct CDR3 sequences, with over 9% as singletons. Sequencing was done on a sample of cultured non-Tr1 T cells, either the whole culture or a sorted T cell fraction (not recorded which). Source of these receptors: a human donor in good health.

This clonotype was counted ten times or more. V is TRBV5-1 and J is TRBJ2-7; D is unresolved. The CDR3 contains 14 residues. The germline gives CDR1 SGHRS, CDR2 YFSETQ. Between the trimmed V and J ends, which lost 5 bases and 6 bases, there was a span of 18 bases. This CDR3 is CASRISSGNTEQYF. CDR3 sequence (DNA): TGCGCCAGCAGAATCTCCTCCGGCAATACCGAGCAGTACTTC.

This clonotype showed up just a few times. The chain joins TRBV5-5 to TRBJ1-5; D is ambiguous. This CDR3 contains 15 residues. The germline V and J ends were trimmed by 2 bases and 2 bases, with 11 bases remaining between them. Germline-derived CDR1 and CDR2 are SGHKS and YYEKEE (reference sequence). This CDR3 is CASSFDHSGNQPQHF. CDR3 in DNA: TGTGCCAGCAGCTTCGACCACAGTGGCAATCAGCCCCAGCATTTT.

This clonotype was seen many times. The chain couples TRBV20-1 to TRBJ2-5, with 11 bases that match TRBD2. V was clipped by 6 bases and J by 5 bases; unmatched bases: 8. CDR1 DFQATT and CDR2 SNEGSKA come from the germline V gene (reference sequence). This CDR3 has 14 residues. The CDR3 loop reads CSASTSGRGETQYF. Here the CDR3 DNA reads TGCAGTGCCAGCACTAGCGGGAGAGGGGAGACCCAGTACTTC.

In its sample, this clonotype was seen many times. The CDR3 DNA reads as TGTGCCATTGCGCGGGGGGGAAGCTCCTACGAGCAGTACTTC. Residues: CAIARGGSSYEQYF. This sequence joins TRBV7-9 and TRBJ2-7, with 9 positions matching TRBD2. The CDR3 runs 14 residues. From germline, CDR1 is SEHNR and CDR2 FQNEAQ (reference sequence). The trim removed 10 bases at V and 0 bases at J, leaving 7 bases unmatched. The full variable domain, with the rest looked up from reference TRBV7-9 and TRBJ2-7, is DTGVSQNPRHKITKRGQNVTFRCDPISEHNRLYWYRQTLGQGPEFLTYFQNEAQLEKSRLLSDRFSAERPKGSFSTLEIQRTEQGDSAMYLCAIARGGSSYEQYFGPGTRLTVT.

This rearrangement joins TRBV5-4 to TRBJ2-5; 9 bases agree with TRBD2. After removal of 4 bases from V and 5 bases from J, the junction contained 12 bases not matched to a gene. This CDR3 comprises 16 residues. Germline assignment: CDR1 SGHNT and CDR2 YYREEE (reference sequence). In DNA form, the CDR3 reads TGTGCCAGCAGCCCGGGGACTAGCAGAACGGGGGAGACCCAGTACTTC. Translating it yields CASSPGTSRTGETQYF.

This clonotype has ten or more counts. The chain has TRBV29-1 and TRBJ1-1; tentatively, D is TRBD1 (5 bases). Germline CDR1 reads SQVTM; CDR2 reads ANQGSEA. The germline V and J ends were trimmed by 6 bases and 0 bases, with 11 bases remaining between them. The CDR3 runs 13 residues. In DNA form, the CDR3 reads TGCAGCGTGGTAGGGACTCTGAACACTGAAGCTTTCTTT. Translation gives CSVVGTLNTEAFF.

The chain recombines TRBV7-2 with TRBJ2-3; 13 bases map to TRBD2. The CDR3 has 17 amino acids. J lost 2 bases, V lost 2 bases, and 4 bases had no gene match. Germline loops: CDR1 SGHTA, CDR2 FQGNSA. The CDR3 region is CASSLMGLAGPTDTQYF. The CDR3, as DNA: TGTGCCAGCAGCTTAATGGGACTAGCGGGACCCACAGATACGCAGTATTTT.

This clonotype was seen a handful of times. This chain connects TRBV27 to TRBJ1-1; a possible D gene is TRBD1 (5 bases). Trimming removed 3 bases from V and 4 bases from J, with 12 bases in between. Germline-derived CDR1 and CDR2 are MNHEY and SMNVEV (reference sequence). The CDR3 has 14 amino acids. CDR3 region: CASSFRQGGTEAFF. DNA for the CDR3: TGTGCCAGCAGTTTTCGGCAGGGAGGCACTGAAGCTTTCTTT.

V usage is TRBV20-1 and J usage is TRBJ1-3, with D hard to call. V shed 4 bases and J shed 2 bases, with 15 bases lying between them. The germline gives CDR1 DFQATT, CDR2 SNEGSKA (reference sequence). This CDR3 has 15 amino acids. The CDR3 coding sequence is TGCAGTGCTACTGACCGCCCCGGGGCTGGAAACACCATATATTTT. It specifies CSATDRPGAGNTIYF.

In this sample, this clonotype turned up many times. The V call is TRBV7-2, the J call TRBJ2-2; perhaps TRBD2 as D (5 bases). V lost 6 bases and J 13 bases, leaving 18 bases between the germline ends. CDR3 length: 13 amino acids. The germline V gene encodes CDR1 SGHTA and CDR2 FQGNSA. CDR3 sequence (DNA): TGTGCCAGCAGTTCGAACCCCACGGCGGGGCTGTTTTTT. Translation: CASSSNPTAGLFF.

This clonotype has more than one count but fewer than ten. The chain carries TRBV18 and TRBJ2-2, with D unclear. V was cut by 1 base and J by 5 bases, with 8 bases left in between. The germline CDR1 and CDR2 sequences are KGHSH and LQKENI. CDR3 size: 14 residues. CDR3 in DNA: TGTGCCAGCTCACCACAAGGAGCGACCGGGGAGCTGTTTTTT. This codes for CASSPQGATGELFF. Drawing the rest from reference TRBV18 and TRBJ2-2, the complete variable domain is NAGVMQNPRHLVRRRGQEARLRCSPMKGHSHVYWYRQLPEEGLKFMVYLQKENIIDESGMPKERFSAEFPKEGPSILRIQQVVRGDSAAYFCASSPQGATGELFFGEGSRLTVL.

Only a few counts were recorded for this clonotype. V and J are TRBV20-1 and TRBJ2-2; 10 bases map to TRBD2. The CDR3 runs 14 residues. V gave up 1 base and J gave up 4 bases; unmatched junction bases: 0. Germline lookup yields CDR1 DFQATT and CDR2 SNEGSKA (reference sequence). CDR3 protein: CSARVAGGTGELFF. As DNA, the CDR3 is TGCAGTGCTAGAGTAGCGGGAGGCACCGGGGAGCTGTTTTTT.

This clonotype was detected only a few times. This sequence joins TRBV18 and TRBJ2-3; tentatively, D is TRBD1 (6 bases). Trimming stripped 4 bases from V and 2 bases from J, with 10 bases between. Germline CDR1 KGHSH, CDR2 LQKENI. The CDR3 totals 14 residues. The CDR3 sequence: CASSRQEITDTQYF. For the CDR3, the DNA is TGTGCCAGCTCACGACAGGAGATCACAGATACGCAGTATTTT.

The rearrangement links TRBV3-1 to TRBJ1-6; a possible D gene is TRBD1 (6 bases). Germline assignment: CDR1 LGHDT and CDR2 YNNKEL (reference sequence). The CDR3 consists of 15 residues. The ends were cut back, 2 bases at V and 9 bases at J, with 14 bases in the middle. This chain's CDR3 is CASSQQGSGISPLHF. The CDR3 coding sequence is TGTGCCAGCAGCCAACAGGGGTCCGGAATTTCACCCCTCCACTTT.

This clonotype was detected ten times or more. This chain links TRBV5-1 with TRBJ2-1; 9 bases agree with TRBD2. Germline lookup yields CDR1 SGHRS and CDR2 YFSETQ. V gave up 5 bases and J gave up 7 bases; unmatched junction bases: 7. CDR3 length: 14 amino acids. The CDR3 region has the DNA TGCGCCAGCAGTCAATATAGCGGGAGAAATGAGCAGTTCTTC. It encodes CASSQYSGRNEQFF.

The chain couples TRBV7-3 to TRBJ2-3, with 10 bases lining up with TRBD2. The CDR3 covers 18 residues. The V segment lost 1 base and the J segment 4 bases; nucleotides outside the gene matches: 11. Germline CDR1 SGHTA, CDR2 FQGTGA. The CDR3 sequence is CASSLNPGASGSSDTQYF. CDR3 DNA sequence: TGTGCCAGCAGCTTAAACCCCGGTGCTAGCGGGAGTTCAGATACGCAGTATTTT.

This clonotype was seen many times. This rearrangement joins TRBV27 to TRBJ2-7; D may be TRBD1 or TRBD2 (5 bases each). Looked up from germline, CDR1 is MNHEY and CDR2 is SMNVEV (reference sequence). V was cut by 5 bases and J by 2 bases, with 16 bases left in between. The CDR3 has 15 amino acids. The CDR3 DNA reads TGTGCCAGCAGTATGGGACCCATACTAACCTACGAGCAGTACTTC. This sequence encodes CASSMGPILTYEQYF.

This clonotype was recorded many times. This rearrangement joins TRBV12-3 or TRBV12-4 to TRBJ2-3; 12 bases line up with TRBD2. The ends lost 10 bases at V and 2 bases at J; junction bases unmatched: 7. The CDR3 extends over 15 amino acids. Written as DNA, the CDR3 is TGTGCCACCGCGTGGACTAGCGGGAACACAGATACGCAGTATTTT. It encodes CATAWTSGNTDTQYF.

The rearrangement links TRBV4-1 to TRBJ1-2; TRBD1 aligns across 11 bases. In germline, CDR1 is MGHRA, CDR2 YSYEKL. This CDR3 region has 15 residues. Trimming took 7 bases from V and 4 from J; bases not matched to a gene: 8. This chain's CDR3 is CASNRGQGGIYGYTF. CDR3 sequence (DNA): TGCGCCAGCAACCGGGGACAGGGGGGGATCTATGGCTACACCTTC.

As regards this clonotype: A much larger clone lies one base from this, so it may be a read error. In DNA, the CDR3 is TGTGCCAGCAGTGATTCGGAGAGTCGGCCCCAGCATTTT. This gives the protein CASSDSESRPQHF. This sequence joins TRBV2 and TRBJ1-5; no clear D. V was shortened by 3 bases and J by 9 bases, with 12 bases between the two germline ends. This CDR3 has 13 amino acids. Germline V CDR1 and CDR2: SNHLY, FYNNEI. Full variable domain (missing parts from reference TRBV2 and TRBJ1-5): EPEVTQTPSHQVTQMGQEVILRCVPISNHLYFYWYRQILGQKVEFLVSFYNNEISEKSEIFDDQFSVERPDGSNFTLKIRSTKLEDSAMYFCASSDSESRPQHFGDGTRLSIL.

The J gene is TRBJ2-5, the V gene TRBV5-6, with D maybe TRBD2 (6 bases). The V end lost 0 bases, the J end lost 5 bases, and 8 bases lay between the germline ends. The CDR3 spans 13 residues. Looked up from germline, CDR1 is SGHDT and CDR2 is YYEEEE. The CDR3 region has the DNA TGTGCCAGCAGCTTGGGACTAGTCGAGACCCAGTACTTC. This translates into CASSLGLVETQYF.

This clonotype has a count of ten or more. The chain uses TRBV7-2 and TRBJ2-5, with 12 bases matching TRBD2. The CDR3 is 17 amino acids. The ends lost 6 bases at V and 5 bases at J; junction bases unmatched: 13. Per the germline V gene, CDR1 is SGHTA and CDR2 is FQGNSA. The CDR3 loop reads CASSRTSGRPWRETQYF. DNA of the CDR3: TGTGCCAGCAGTCGTACTAGCGGGAGGCCCTGGAGGGAGACCCAGTACTTC. The full variable domain, completed using reference TRBV7-2 and TRBJ2-5, is GAGVSQSPSNKVTEKGKDVELRCDPISGHTALYWYRQSLGQGLEFLIYFQGNSAPDKSGLPSDRFSAERTGGSVSTLTIQRTQQEDSAVYLCASSRTSGRPWRETQYFGPGTRLLVL.

For this clonotype: A much more abundant neighbour one base away suggests this may be a read error. The chain has TRBV5-1 and TRBJ1-3; D is unclear. The CDR3 has 13 amino acids. Germline lookup yields CDR1 SGHRS and CDR2 YFSETQ. The CDR3: CANSPSGGNTIYF. The CDR3 DNA reads TGCGCCAACAGCCCGTCGGGAGGAAACACCATATATTTT.